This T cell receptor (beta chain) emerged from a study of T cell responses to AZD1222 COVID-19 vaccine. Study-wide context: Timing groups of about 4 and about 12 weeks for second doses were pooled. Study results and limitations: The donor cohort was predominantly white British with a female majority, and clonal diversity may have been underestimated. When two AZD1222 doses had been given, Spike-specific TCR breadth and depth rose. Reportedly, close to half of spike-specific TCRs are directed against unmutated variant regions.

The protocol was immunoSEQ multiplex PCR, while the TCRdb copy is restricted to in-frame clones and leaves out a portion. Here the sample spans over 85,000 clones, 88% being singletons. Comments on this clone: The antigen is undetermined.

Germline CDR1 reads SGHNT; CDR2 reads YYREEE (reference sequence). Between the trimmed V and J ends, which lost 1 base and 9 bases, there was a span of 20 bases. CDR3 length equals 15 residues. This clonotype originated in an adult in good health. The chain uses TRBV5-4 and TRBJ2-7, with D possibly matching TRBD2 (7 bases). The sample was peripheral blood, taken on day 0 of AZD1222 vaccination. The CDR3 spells CASSLWGGQLGVQYF. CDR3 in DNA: TGTGCCAGCAGCTTGTGGGGGGGCCAATTGGGCGTGCAGTACTTC. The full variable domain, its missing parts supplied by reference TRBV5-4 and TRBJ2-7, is ETGVTQSPTHLIKTRGQQVTLRCSSQSGHNTVSWYQQALGQGPQFIFQYYREEENGRGNFPPRFSGLQFPNYSSELNVNALELDDSALYLCASSLWGGQLGVQYFGPGTRLTVT.